Listed below are T cell receptor beta chains from one sample, sequenced in a study of blood T cell repertoires in COVID-19. Some clones are missing from TCRdb's copy, which holds only in-frame ones; the method was immunoSEQ multiplex PCR. This table has a few hundred thousand clones, about 90% appearing once. Sequenced material: peripheral blood. The origin of the receptors is a woman aged 70-85 years with COVID-19, enrolled during active disease. The CDR3 runs from the conserved cysteine through the conserved F or W. D genes are given only for firm matches. Clone size appears in some rows only: once, few, many, or a class for an expanded clone.

TRBJ2-5 | TRBD2 | TRBV5-1 | - | TGCGCCAGCAGCGCCCTTACTAGCGGTCAAGAGACCCAGTACTTC | CASSALTSGQETQYF
TRBJ2-7 | TRBD1 | TRBV30 | - | TGTGCCTGGGGAACCGGGACAGACGCGATTTACGAGCAGTACTTC | CAWGTGTDAIYEQYF
TRBJ2-3 | TRBD2 | TRBV6-2/TRBV6-3 | - | TGTGCCAGCAGTTACGCTAGCGGGAAGTCGTTCGATACGCAGTATTTT | CASSYASGKSFDTQYF
TRBJ1-5 | - | TRBV7-2 | - | TGTGCCAGCAGCGTAGGGCCGAATCAGCCCCAGCATTTT | CASSVGPNQPQHF
TRBJ2-5 | TRBD2 | TRBV28 | - | TGTGCCAGCAGTTCGGGACTAGCGGGAGTGGTGGAGACCCAGTACTTC | CASSSGLAGVVETQYF
TRBJ2-3 | TRBD1 | TRBV28 | - | TGTGCCAGCAGGTCCGGGACAGGGGGCGAAGATACGCAGTATTTT | CASRSGTGGEDTQYF
TRBJ2-7 | - | TRBV11-2 | - | TGTGCCAGCAGCCCCGACACCAGGGTGGACGAGCAGTACTTC | CASSPDTRVDEQYF
TRBJ2-5 | - | TRBV6-6 | - | TGTGCCAGCAATCCGAACAGCCGGGGCCAAGAGACCCAGTACTTC | CASNPNSRGQETQYF
TRBJ1-2 | TRBD1 | TRBV5-4 | - | TGTGCCAGCAGCTTGTTCCAGGGGGCCTATGGCTACACCTTC | CASSLFQGAYGYTF
TRBJ2-6 | - | TRBV7-8 | - | TGTGCCAGCAGCTTCCCGGGACTCTCTGGGGCCAACGTCCTGACTTTC | CASSFPGLSGANVLTF
TRBJ2-3 | TRBD2 | TRBV3-1/TRBV3-2 | - | TGTGCCAGCAGCCAACCCGCTAGCGGTTCGCTCGATACGCAGTATTTT | CASSQPASGSLDTQYF
TRBJ1-1 | TRBD1 | TRBV12-5 | - | TGTGCTAGTGGTAAGGGACAGGGGGCGTTAGACACTGAAGCTTTCTTT | CASGKGQGALDTEAFF
TRBJ2-7 | - | TRBV6-5 | - | TGTGCCAGCAGCCTCGGGGGTAACTACGAGCAGTACTTC | CASSLGGNYEQYF
TRBJ1-1 | - | TRBV5-5 | - | TGTGCCAGCAGCTTGAGCCAGGGCACTGAAGCTTTCTTT | CASSLSQGTEAFF
TRBJ2-7 | - | TRBV10-3 | once | TGTGCCATCAGTGCTACAGACACCAGCAGCCACGAGCAGTACTTC | CAISATDTSSHEQYF
TRBJ2-7 | TRBD2 | TRBV5-4 | - | TGTGCCAGCAGCGCCGGGGGACTAGCGGGCACCTACGAGCAGTACTTC | CASSAGGLAGTYEQYF
TRBJ2-7 | TRBD1 | TRBV7-2 | - | TGTGCCAGCAGCCGGACAGGCGTTTCCTACGAGCAGTACTTC | CASSRTGVSYEQYF
TRBJ1-2 | - | TRBV7-9 | - | TGTGCCAGCAGCTCAGACAGTAACGGACCCTCCCGCGGCTACACCTTC | CASSSDSNGPSRGYTF